Each of the 28 T cell receptor beta chains below was sequenced from the same sample in a study of T cell responses to AZD1222 COVID-19 vaccine. Assay: immunoSEQ multiplex PCR; the TCRdb copy retains only in-frame clones and omits some. The sample contains about 86,000 clones, roughly 88% of which appear only once. The source material was peripheral blood, sampled on day 0 of MenACWY control vaccination. Receptors were obtained from an adult in good health.

V is TRBV7-9 and J is TRBJ1-3; 7 bases are shared with TRBD1. The V gene end was trimmed by 3 bases and the J gene end by 7 bases; junction bases not matched to a gene: 9. From germline, CDR1 is SEHNR and CDR2 FQNEAQ (reference sequence). CDR3 length: 15 residues. The CDR3 region has the DNA TGTGCCAGCAGCTTTCAGGGGGGGTTAAGGAACACCATATATTTT. Translating it yields CASSFQGGLRNTIYF.

The rearrangement links TRBV18 to TRBJ1-1; maybe TRBD1 (5 bases). The length of the CDR3 is 13 residues. V dropped 8 bases and J dropped 0 bases, with 10 bases sitting between them. CDR1 is KGHSH and CDR2 is LQKENI in the germline V gene. CDR3 residues: CASIGTVNTEAFF. In DNA, the CDR3 is TGTGCCAGCATAGGGACGGTGAACACTGAAGCTTTCTTT.

V and J are TRBV18 and TRBJ2-1; 10 positions match TRBD2. Germline V gene data show CDR1 as KGHSH and CDR2 as LQKENI. CDR3 length equals 17 residues. The J segment lost 5 bases and the V segment lost 1 base, leaving 8 bases of the junction unmatched. The chain's CDR3 is CASSPRFQAGGNNEQFF. Here the CDR3 DNA reads TGTGCCAGCTCACCACGGTTCCAAGCGGGGGGGAACAATGAGCAGTTCTTC.

The chain employs TRBV19 and TRBJ2-7; 8 bases map to TRBD1. This CDR3 spans 16 amino acids. The germline CDR1 and CDR2 sequences are LNHDA and SQIVND (reference sequence). V shed 2 bases, J shed 4 bases, and the junction held 10 bases outside the gene matches. The CDR3 coding sequence is TGTGCCAGTAGTATACGAGGGACAGGAGCACGGTACGAGCAGTACTTC. Amino acids: CASSIRGTGARYEQYF. The full variable domain, with the rest looked up from reference TRBV19 and TRBJ2-7, is DGGITQSPKYLFRKEGQNVTLSCEQNLNHDAMYWYRQDPGQGLRLIYYSQIVNDFQKGDIAEGYSVSREKKESFPLTVTSAQKNPTAFYLCASSIRGTGARYEQYFGPGTRLTVT.

V and J are TRBV5-1 and TRBJ2-7; the match to TRBD1 covers 10 bases. Germline CDR1 SGHRS, CDR2 YFSETQ. The CDR3 has 16 residues. V lost 5 bases, J lost 4 bases, and 12 bases stayed unmatched. The CDR3 spells CASSPRQGATSYEQYF. In DNA form, the CDR3 reads TGCGCCAGCAGTCCAAGACAGGGGGCGACAAGTTACGAGCAGTACTTC.

V usage is TRBV7-8 and J usage is TRBJ1-1, with D uncertain. Trimming shortened V by 5 bases and J by 0 bases, and 13 bases separated the two germline ends. Germline CDR1 SGHVS, CDR2 FQNEAQ. This CDR3 is 15 amino acids long. This CDR3 is CASSGRIGMNTEAFF. The CDR3 DNA sequence: TGTGCCAGCAGCGGCCGAATAGGCATGAACACTGAAGCTTTCTTT. Full variable domain (rest looked up from reference TRBV7-8 and TRBJ1-1): GAGVSQSPRYKVAKRGQDVALRCDPISGHVSLFWYQQALGQGPEFLTYFQNEAQLDKSGLPSDRFFAERPEGSVSTLKIQRTQQEDSAVYLCASSGRIGMNTEAFFGQGTRLTVV.

The chain employs TRBV28 and TRBJ1-5; D gene unclear. Trimming left V 3 bases short and J 4 bases short, with 10 bases between. This CDR3 region has 14 residues. CDR1 and CDR2 from the germline V gene are MDHEN and SYDVKM. CDR3 nucleotides: TGTGCCAGCAGTTTCCGGTCCGGGAATCAGCCCCAGCATTTT. The encoded protein is CASSFRSGNQPQHF.

This clone has a single count. The rearrangement uses TRBV9 and TRBJ1-2; tentative D call: TRBD1 (6 bases). V was trimmed by 0 bases and J by 8 bases, leaving 23 bases between them. CDR3 length: 17 amino acids. Germline V gives CDR1 SGDLS, CDR2 YYNGEE. CDR3 protein: CASSVEGGAGTRTGYTF. Written as DNA, the CDR3 is TGTGCCAGCAGCGTAGAGGGGGGGGCCGGGACCCGTACCGGCTACACCTTC.

By share, this clone ranks as medium-sized (0.01 to 0.1%). This same CDR3 is encoded by further DNA sequences in the sample. CDR3 in DNA: TGTGCCAGCAGCTTACTAGCGGGGGGGCCGGGTGAGCAGTTCTTC. Translation gives CASSLLAGGPGEQFF. V gene TRBV7-3 combines with J gene TRBJ2-1; 12 positions match TRBD2. Germline CDR1 SGHTA, CDR2 FQGTGA. The CDR3 totals 15 residues. V lost 2 bases and J lost 9; bases outside the gene matches: 5.

This chain links TRBV30 with TRBJ1-5, with 7 positions matching TRBD1. The CDR3 has 15 amino acids. J lost 2 bases, V lost 4 bases, and 8 bases had no gene match. Germline CDR1 reads GTSNPN; CDR2 reads SVGIG (reference sequence). The CDR3 loop reads CAWKKTGLGNQPQHF. CDR3 in DNA: TGTGCCTGGAAAAAGACAGGGCTTGGCAATCAGCCCCAGCATTTT.

The chain joins TRBV9 to TRBJ1-1, with D possibly being TRBD1 (5 bases). V gave up 5 bases and J gave up 4 bases, with 12 bases separating them. Germline V lookup: CDR1 SGDLS, CDR2 YYNGEE. The CDR3 is 13 amino acids. For the CDR3, the DNA is TGTGCCAGCAGTCAGGGCTTGGCCACTGAAGCTTTCTTT. It is translated as CASSQGLATEAFF.

The rearrangement links TRBV19 to TRBJ1-1, with TRBD1 as a possible D gene (6 bases). The germline CDR1 and CDR2 sequences are LNHDA and SQIVND (reference sequence). This CDR3 is built from 12 residues. Trimming shortened V by 4 bases and J by 6 bases, and 9 bases separated the two germline ends. This CDR3 is CASSSWTAEAFF. DNA for the CDR3: TGTGCCAGTAGTAGTTGGACAGCTGAAGCTTTCTTT.

V usage is TRBV28 and J usage is TRBJ1-1; D is perhaps TRBD1 (5 bases). Trimming took 7 bases from V and 0 from J, leaving 12 bases between them. The germline V gene encodes CDR1 MDHEN and CDR2 SYDVKM. The CDR3 consists of 14 residues. CDR3 sequence (DNA): TGTGCCAGCATCCTCGGGGGGATGAACACTGAAGCTTTCTTT. It codes for CASILGGMNTEAFF.

V gene TRBV7-9 combines with J gene TRBJ1-1; perhaps TRBD1 as D (6 bases). The CDR3 loop spans 13 amino acids. Germline CDR1 reads SEHNR; CDR2 reads FQNEAQ (reference sequence). Trimming removed 7 bases at V and 1 base at J, with 10 bases between. Here the CDR3 DNA reads TGTGCCAGCACCCCGGACAGGAACACTGAAGCTTTCTTT. Translating gives CASTPDRNTEAFF.

The chain employs TRBV29-1 and TRBJ2-7; D is unresolved. The CDR3 consists of 12 residues. Germline CDR1 SQVTM, CDR2 ANQGSEA. The germline V and J ends were trimmed by 4 bases and 1 base, with 8 bases remaining between them. The CDR3 DNA is TGCAGCGTTGGTGGGAATTCCTACGAGCAGTACTTC. It specifies CSVGGNSYEQYF.

The genes are TRBV12-3 or TRBV12-4 and TRBJ1-6; a weak D match, TRBD1 (6 bases). V was pared by 5 bases and J by 10 bases, with 12 bases between. This CDR3 spans 13 amino acids. The CDR3 here is CASSRGGGSPLHF. The CDR3 nucleotides are TGTGCCAGCAGTAGGGGGGGAGGGTCACCCCTCCACTTT.

This clone has just one count. This chain uses TRBV7-8 with TRBJ2-1, with 7 bases aligning to TRBD1. Germline trimming cut 4 bases from V and 8 bases from J; bases unmatched to any gene: 14. Germline V gene data show CDR1 as SGHVS and CDR2 as FQNEAQ. The CDR3 is 16 amino acids. The chain's CDR3 is CASSSNPRQGFHEQFF. In DNA form, the CDR3 reads TGTGCCAGCAGCTCCAACCCACGACAGGGATTCCATGAGCAGTTCTTC.

This clone appeared once. This chain joins TRBV19 and TRBJ1-2; D unresolved. The CDR3 has 15 amino acids. Deletions cut 0 bases from V and 5 bases from J, with 13 bases between. Germline CDR1 and CDR2: LNHDA and SQIVND (reference sequence). The CDR3 bases are TGTGCCAGTAGTATAGATTTAGGGCAACTATATGGCTACACCTTC. This gives the protein CASSIDLGQLYGYTF.

By sample share, this clone is medium-sized. The chain links TRBV15 to TRBJ2-2; no reliable D call. The germline V and J ends were trimmed by 8 bases and 7 bases, with 8 bases remaining between them. Germline loops: CDR1 LNHNV, CDR2 YYDKDF (reference sequence). The CDR3 consists of 11 residues. CDR3 in amino acids: CATGTGGELFF. The CDR3 DNA is TGTGCCACCGGCACGGGCGGGGAGCTGTTTTTT.

DNA for the CDR3: TGTGCCAGCTCACCAGCAGTCTTGCAGGGGGTGGACATTCAGTACTTC. It translates to CASSPAVLQGVDIQYF. The rearrangement joins TRBV18 to TRBJ2-4, with 7 bases aligning to TRBD1. Germline V gives CDR1 KGHSH, CDR2 LQKENI. This CDR3 is built from 16 residues. Germline trimming cut 2 bases from V and 8 bases from J; bases unmatched to any gene: 12.

The V and J genes are TRBV18 and TRBJ1-5, with D possibly TRBD1 on 5 matching bases. The V and J ends lost 2 bases and 3 bases respectively, with 14 bases between them. CDR3 length equals 16 residues. CDR1 and CDR2 (germline): KGHSH, LQKENI. CDR3 sequence reads: CASSPSLDSTNQPQHF. CDR3 DNA sequence: TGTGCCAGCTCACCATCCCTTGACAGTACCAATCAGCCCCAGCATTTT.

The genes are TRBV28 and TRBJ1-2; D is unresolved. Germline CDR1 reads MDHEN; CDR2 reads SYDVKM. The CDR3 runs 12 residues. Between the trimmed V and J ends, which lost 7 bases and 8 bases, there was a span of 14 bases. This chain's CDR3 is CASTPSHRGYTF. The CDR3 nucleotides read TGTGCCAGCACCCCGTCCCATAGGGGCTACACCTTC.

The genes are TRBV2 and TRBJ1-2, with D perhaps TRBD1 (6 bases). This CDR3 region has 15 residues. In germline, CDR1 is SNHLY, CDR2 FYNNEI. V lost 7 bases and J lost 0, with 15 bases in between. The CDR3 coding sequence is TGTGCCAGCAAGATAGGGGACACGGCTAACTATGGCTACACCTTC. Translated: CASKIGDTANYGYTF. The whole variable domain, remainder taken from reference TRBV2 and TRBJ1-2, is EPEVTQTPSHQVTQMGQEVILRCVPISNHLYFYWYRQILGQKVEFLVSFYNNEISEKSEIFDDQFSVERPDGSNFTLKIRSTKLEDSAMYFCASKIGDTANYGYTFGSGTRLTVV.

J is TRBJ2-5 and V is TRBV3-1 (or the pseudogene TRBV3-2); 8 nucleotides match TRBD1. The V segment lost 3 bases and the J segment 5 bases; nucleotides outside the gene matches: 11. CDR1 is LGHDT, CDR2 YNNKEL, per germline (reference sequence). The CDR3 has 16 residues. The CDR3 DNA follows: TGTGCCAGCAGCCACCGAAACCAGGGGGCGAGGGAGACCCAGTACTTC. Its translation is CASSHRNQGARETQYF.

The chain couples TRBV6-5 to TRBJ2-7; D unresolved. The CDR3 contains 13 residues. Germline V CDR1 and CDR2: MNHEY, SVGAGI. Trimming cost V 8 bases and J 1 base, with 12 bases left between them. In nucleotides, the CDR3 is TGTGCCAGCCTACGTAGGGAATCCTACGAGCAGTACTTC. Encoded protein: CASLRRESYEQYF.

V gene TRBV11-2 combines with J gene TRBJ2-1; D possibly corresponds to TRBD2 (7 bases). The CDR3 totals 15 residues. CDR1 SGHAT and CDR2 FQNNGV come from the germline V gene. Deletions cut 5 bases from V and 7 bases from J, with 18 bases between. The CDR3 DNA follows: TGTGCCAGCAGCCCCCTAGGGCGGGGGCCAAATGAGCAGTTCTTC. Encoded protein: CASSPLGRGPNEQFF. Variable domain in full (rest from reference TRBV11-2 and TRBJ2-1): EAGVAQSPRYKIIEKRQSVAFWCNPISGHATLYWYQQILGQGPKLLIQFQNNGVVDDSQLPKDRFSAERLKGVDSTLKIQPAKLEDSAVYLCASSPLGRGPNEQFFGPGTRLTVL.

The rearrangement uses TRBV19 and TRBJ1-5; TRBD1 agrees at 7 bases. After removal of 3 bases from V and 4 bases from J, the junction contained 9 bases not matched to a gene. This CDR3 comprises 16 residues. Germline V gene data show CDR1 as LNHDA and CDR2 as SQIVND (reference sequence). This chain's CDR3 is CASSMGQLSVNQPQHF. CDR3 in DNA: TGTGCCAGTAGTATGGGACAGCTGAGTGTTAATCAGCCCCAGCATTTT.

The rearrangement links TRBV28 to TRBJ1-5; weak D call: TRBD1 (6 bases). Germline loops: CDR1 MDHEN, CDR2 SYDVKM. With 3 bases removed from V and 5 bases from J, the gap between germline ends came to 11 bases. The CDR3 is 14 amino acids. The chain's CDR3 is CASSLDRHYQPQHF. The CDR3 nucleotides are TGTGCCAGCAGTTTGGACAGACATTATCAGCCCCAGCATTTT.